Each of the 14 T cell receptor beta chains below was sequenced from the same sample in a study of T cells after yellow fever vaccination. TCRdb re-derived calls from the 5' RACE reads in MiXCR, one entry per CDR3 protein. The sample includes 200,000 to 300,000 distinct CDR3 sequences, 6.7% seen only once; the top ten take approximately 1.1%. The source was CD4+ T cells sorted from PBMCs, collected on the day of the yellow fever booster vaccination. These receptors were obtained from a man between 25 and 39 years old who received the YFV17D yellow fever vaccine.

This clonotype was observed a handful of times. The chain recombines TRBV6-1 with TRBJ2-2, with D possibly being TRBD2 (6 bases). CDR1 is MNHNS, CDR2 SASEGT, per germline. There are 16 residues in the CDR3. V was clipped by 7 bases and J by 7 bases, with 22 bases between them. The chain's CDR3 is CASIKQEGLAGGELFF. The CDR3 nucleotides are TGTGCCAGCATCAAACAGGAGGGTTTGGCAGGCGGGGAGCTGTTTTTT.

This chain links TRBV23-1 with TRBJ2-7, with TRBD1 identical over 8 bases. TRBV23-1 counts as an open reading frame of uncertain function. This CDR3 comprises 18 residues. Losses at the gene ends were 4 bases for V and 0 bases for J; bases not matched to a gene: 14. Written as DNA, the CDR3 is TGCGCCAGCAGTCCCTGTAAGGACAGGGACCCAAGCTCCTACGAGCAGTACTTC. It is translated as CASSPCKDRDPSSYEQYF.

Points on this clonotype: Possible read error: a much larger clone is one base away. The rearrangement links TRBV4-3 to TRBJ2-2, with 8 positions matching TRBD2. CDR1 is LGHNA, CDR2 YSLEER, per germline. Trimming removed 1 base from V and 2 bases from J; junction bases left unmatched: 3. The CDR3 length is 16 residues. The CDR3, as DNA: TGCGCCAGCAGCCAAGGGAGCGGGAGCAACACCGGGGAGCTGTTTTTT. Its translation: CASSQGSGSNTGELFF.

This clonotype appeared a few times. V gene TRBV7-2 combines with J gene TRBJ2-2; D might be TRBD1 (6 bases). This CDR3 is built from 13 residues. Trimming removed 8 bases at V and 8 bases at J, with 15 bases between. CDR1 SGHTA and CDR2 FQGNSA come from the germline V gene. DNA for the CDR3: TGTGCCAGCCGACAAGGGGGAACTGGGGAGCTGTTTTTT. Amino acids: CASRQGGTGELFF. Combining the CDR3 with reference TRBV7-2 and TRBJ2-2 gives the whole variable domain GAGVSQSPSNKVTEKGKDVELRCDPISGHTALYWYRQSLGQGLEFLIYFQGNSAPDKSGLPSDRFSAERTGGSVSTLTIQRTQQEDSAVYLCASRQGGTGELFFGEGSRLTVL.

The sample holds many counts of this clonotype. V usage is TRBV19 and J usage is TRBJ2-7; D is uncertain. The V gene's germline CDR1 is LNHDA and CDR2 SQIVND (reference sequence). The CDR3 spans 13 residues. V was trimmed by 2 bases and J by 4 bases, leaving 9 bases between them. CDR3 residues: CASSINQQYEQYF. CDR3 sequence (DNA): TGTGCCAGTAGTATAAACCAACAGTACGAGCAGTACTTC. Full variable domain (remainder filled in from reference TRBV19 and TRBJ2-7): DGGITQSPKYLFRKEGQNVTLSCEQNLNHDAMYWYRQDPGQGLRLIYYSQIVNDFQKGDIAEGYSVSREKKESFPLTVTSAQKNPTAFYLCASSINQQYEQYFGPGTRLTVT.

This clonotype has at least ten counts. For the CDR3, the DNA is TGCGCCAGCAGCTCGCTAATCTCTGGGGCCAACGTCCTGACTTTC. Protein sequence: CASSSLISGANVLTF. The chain links TRBV4-3 to TRBJ2-6; the D is unclear. The CDR3 has 15 residues. V lost 5 bases, J lost 0 bases, and 8 bases lay in between. Germline V CDR1 and CDR2: LGHNA, YSLEER.

The J gene is TRBJ2-1, the V gene TRBV15; 9 positions match TRBD2. The CDR3 is 17 amino acids. Germline CDR1 LNHNV, CDR2 YYDKDF (reference sequence). With V trimmed by 5 bases and J by 0 bases, 8 bases remained unmatched. The CDR3: CATSSRLAVRSYNEQFF. CDR3 DNA sequence: TGTGCCACCAGCTCTAGACTAGCGGTACGCTCCTACAATGAGCAGTTCTTC.

The chain joins TRBV6-5 to TRBJ2-5, with TRBD2 matching 9 bases. The germline gives CDR1 MNHEY, CDR2 SVGAGI. Trimming took 2 bases from V and 2 from J; bases not matched to a gene: 15. This CDR3 region has 19 residues. The CDR3 sequence is CASSYPRLSSGRKQETQYF. The DNA of the CDR3 is TGTGCCAGCAGTTACCCCAGGCTGAGTAGCGGGAGAAAGCAAGAGACCCAGTACTTC.

This chain links TRBV5-4 with TRBJ1-4; D call uncertain. The CDR3 contains 15 residues. CDR1 is SGHNT and CDR2 is YYREEE in the germline V gene (reference sequence). Trimming cost V 0 bases and J 3 bases, with 9 bases left between them. The CDR3 nucleotides are TGTGCCAGCAGCTTGGGGTTTGGACCTAATGAAAAACTGTTTTTT. Translated: CASSLGFGPNEKLFF.

This clonotype was counted between two and nine times. This rearrangement joins TRBV28 to TRBJ2-2, with TRBD1 matching over 7 bases. V shed 1 base and J 5 bases; nucleotides not matched to a gene: 7. The CDR3 has 16 amino acids. Looked up from germline, CDR1 is MDHEN and CDR2 is SYDVKM. This CDR3 is CASSLYPGQTTGELFF. The CDR3 DNA reads as TGTGCCAGCAGTTTATACCCGGGACAGACAACCGGGGAGCTGTTTTTT.

This clonotype was observed a handful of times. V usage is TRBV19 and J usage is TRBJ1-1; D remains unclear. CDR1 and CDR2 from the germline V gene are LNHDA and SQIVND (reference sequence). The V gene lost 5 bases and the J gene lost 4 bases, with 11 bases spanning the gap. The CDR3 spans 13 residues. CDR3 in amino acids: CASSPFRGTEAFF. The CDR3, as DNA: TGTGCCAGTAGTCCTTTCCGAGGCACTGAAGCTTTCTTT.

This clonotype came up a few times. This rearrangement joins TRBV4-2 to TRBJ2-1, with unresolved D. The germline V gene has CDR1 LGHNA and CDR2 YNFKEQ. Deletions cut 0 bases from V and 6 bases from J, with 6 bases between. CDR3 length: 13 residues. The CDR3 here is CASSQDPFNEQFF. CDR3 in DNA: TGTGCCAGCAGCCAAGATCCATTCAATGAGCAGTTCTTC.

The CDR3 sequence: CSAPGVTSNLNEQFF. CDR3 coding DNA: TGCAGTGCCCCGGGCGTGACTAGTAATCTGAATGAGCAGTTCTTC. The rearrangement joins TRBV20-1 to TRBJ2-1; D might be TRBD2 (6 bases). The CDR3 runs to 15 residues. V was clipped by 6 bases and J by 7 bases, with 22 bases between them. Germline CDR1 DFQATT, CDR2 SNEGSKA (reference sequence).

CDR3 DNA: TGTGCCAGCAGTTTAGACAGGGGATACACAGATACGCAGTATTTT. This translates into CASSLDRGYTDTQYF. The gene calls are TRBV12-3 or TRBV12-4 and TRBJ2-3, with 7 bases fitting TRBD1. This CDR3 region has 15 residues. V dropped 1 base and J dropped 2; count of bases not matched to a gene: 3.